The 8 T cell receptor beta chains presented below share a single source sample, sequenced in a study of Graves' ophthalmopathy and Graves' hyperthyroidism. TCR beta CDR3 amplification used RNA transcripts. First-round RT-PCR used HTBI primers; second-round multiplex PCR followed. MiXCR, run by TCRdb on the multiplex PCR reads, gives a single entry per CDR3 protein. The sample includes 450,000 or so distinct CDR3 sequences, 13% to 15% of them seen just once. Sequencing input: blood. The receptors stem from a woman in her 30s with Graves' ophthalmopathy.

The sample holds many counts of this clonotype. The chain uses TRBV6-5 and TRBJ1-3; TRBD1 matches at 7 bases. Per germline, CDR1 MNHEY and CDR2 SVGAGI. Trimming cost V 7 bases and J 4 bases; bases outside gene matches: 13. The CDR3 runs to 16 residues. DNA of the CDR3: TGTGCCAGCACGAGAGGGGGCAAAGTACGCGGAAACACCATATATTTT. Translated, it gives CASTRGGKVRGNTIYF.

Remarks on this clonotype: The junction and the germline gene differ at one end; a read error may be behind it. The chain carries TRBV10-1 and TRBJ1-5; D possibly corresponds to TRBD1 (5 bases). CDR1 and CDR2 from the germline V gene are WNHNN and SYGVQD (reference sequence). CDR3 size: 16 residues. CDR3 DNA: TGTGCCAGCAGTGTTTGGGGGACGTTGAGCAATCAGCCCCAGCATTTT. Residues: CASSVWGTLSNQPQHF.

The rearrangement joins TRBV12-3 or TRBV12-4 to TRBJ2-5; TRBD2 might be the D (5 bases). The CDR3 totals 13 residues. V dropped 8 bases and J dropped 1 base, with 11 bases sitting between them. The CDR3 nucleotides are TGTGCCAGCCACCGACGGGGCCAAGAGACCCAGTACTTC. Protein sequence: CASHRRGQETQYF.

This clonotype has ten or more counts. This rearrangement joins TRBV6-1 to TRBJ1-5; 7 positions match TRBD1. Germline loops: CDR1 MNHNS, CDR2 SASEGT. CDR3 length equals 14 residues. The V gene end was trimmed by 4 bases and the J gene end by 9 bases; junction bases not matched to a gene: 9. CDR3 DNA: TGTGCCAGCAGTGTCAGGGGGGGGGGGAGGCCCCAGCATTTT. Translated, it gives CASSVRGGGRPQHF.

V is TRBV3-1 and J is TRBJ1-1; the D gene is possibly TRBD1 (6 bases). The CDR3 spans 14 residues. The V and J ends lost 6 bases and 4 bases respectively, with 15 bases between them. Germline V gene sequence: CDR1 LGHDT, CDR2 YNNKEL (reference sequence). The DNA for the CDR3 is TGTGCCAGCAGATCACAGGGTTTTCGCACTGAAGCTTTCTTT. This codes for CASRSQGFRTEAFF.

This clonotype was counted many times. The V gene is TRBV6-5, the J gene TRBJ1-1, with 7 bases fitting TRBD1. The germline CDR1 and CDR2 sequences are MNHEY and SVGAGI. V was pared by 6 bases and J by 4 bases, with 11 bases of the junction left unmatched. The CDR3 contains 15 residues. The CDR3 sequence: CASSQPRQGGTEAFF. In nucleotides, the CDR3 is TGTGCCAGCAGCCAACCAAGGCAGGGGGGCACTGAAGCTTTCTTT.

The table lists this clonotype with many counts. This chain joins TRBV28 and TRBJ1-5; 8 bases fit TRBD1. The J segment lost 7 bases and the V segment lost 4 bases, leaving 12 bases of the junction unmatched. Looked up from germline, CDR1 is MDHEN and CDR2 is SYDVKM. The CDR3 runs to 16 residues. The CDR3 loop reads CASSSRGRGDWQPQHF. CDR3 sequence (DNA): TGTGCCAGCAGTTCCAGGGGGCGGGGGGATTGGCAGCCCCAGCATTTT.

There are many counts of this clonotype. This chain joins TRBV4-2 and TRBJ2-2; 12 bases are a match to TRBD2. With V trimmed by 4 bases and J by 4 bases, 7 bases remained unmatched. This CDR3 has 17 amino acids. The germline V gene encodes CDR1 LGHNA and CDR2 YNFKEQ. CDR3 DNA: TGTGCCAGCAGCCCCCAGACTAGCGGGAGTGTCACCGGGGAGCTGTTTTTT. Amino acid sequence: CASSPQTSGSVTGELFF.